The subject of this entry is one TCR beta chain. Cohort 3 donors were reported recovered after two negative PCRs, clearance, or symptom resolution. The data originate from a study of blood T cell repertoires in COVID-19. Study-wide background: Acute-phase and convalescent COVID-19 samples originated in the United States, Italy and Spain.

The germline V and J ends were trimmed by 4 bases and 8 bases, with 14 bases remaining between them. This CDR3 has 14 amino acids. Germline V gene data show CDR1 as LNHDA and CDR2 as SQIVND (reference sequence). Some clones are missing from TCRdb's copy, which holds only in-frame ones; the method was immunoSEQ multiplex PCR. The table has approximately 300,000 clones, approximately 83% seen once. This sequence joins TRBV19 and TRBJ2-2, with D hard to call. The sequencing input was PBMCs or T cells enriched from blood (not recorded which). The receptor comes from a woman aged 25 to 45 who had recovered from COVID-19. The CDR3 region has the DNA TGTGCCAGTAGTAATACAGTGCTATCTGGGGAGCTGTTTTTT. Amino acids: CASSNTVLSGELFF.